This T cell receptor (beta chain) was profiled in a study of blood T cells in healthy people across ages. The people who gave samples were healthy Caucasians from Russia, aged roughly 6 to 90. A J-beta primer mix and a sample-barcoded 5' primer were used in a second PCR of about 7 to 12 cycles. Each TCR beta cDNA got a 12-nucleotide random molecular identifier. TCRdb processed the 5' RACE reads anew with MiXCR; each CDR3 protein has one entry. This sample has some 1 million distinct CDR3 sequences, with over 35% found just once. This clonotype was detected only a few times. Antigen: not known. V gave up 1 base and J gave up 5 bases, with 18 bases separating them. The CDR3 runs to 17 residues. The germline V gene has CDR1 SEHNR and CDR2 FQNEAQ (reference sequence). Study results and caveats: It was the long-lived donors that had more naive CD4+ cells and higher diversity than aged donors. Investigators treated diversity estimates from one million T cells as underestimates.

V usage is TRBV7-9 and J usage is TRBJ2-1, with no clear D. The origin of this receptor is a woman aged 55-70 years in good health. Sequenced: blood. The CDR3 DNA reads as TGTGCCAGCAGCTTAGAGTTCGTCCCCAACGAAAACAATGAGCAGTTCTTC. It translates to CASSLEFVPNENNEQFF. The variable domain in full, with the rest retrieved from reference TRBV7-9 and TRBJ2-1, is DTGVSQNPRHKITKRGQNVTFRCDPISEHNRLYWYRQTLGQGPEFLTYFQNEAQLEKSRLLSDRFSAERPKGSFSTLEIQRTEQGDSAMYLCASSLEFVPNENNEQFFGPGTRLTVL.